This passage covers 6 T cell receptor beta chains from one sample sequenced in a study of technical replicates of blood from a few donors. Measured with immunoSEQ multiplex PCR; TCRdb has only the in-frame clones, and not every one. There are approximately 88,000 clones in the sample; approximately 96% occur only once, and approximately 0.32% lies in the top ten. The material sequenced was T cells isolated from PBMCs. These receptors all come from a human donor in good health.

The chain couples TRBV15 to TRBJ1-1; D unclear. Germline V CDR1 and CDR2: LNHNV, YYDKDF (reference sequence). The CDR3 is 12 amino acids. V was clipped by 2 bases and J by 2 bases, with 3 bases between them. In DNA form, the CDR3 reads TGTGCCACCAGCAGAATAAACACTGAAGCTTTCTTT. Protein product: CATSRINTEAFF.

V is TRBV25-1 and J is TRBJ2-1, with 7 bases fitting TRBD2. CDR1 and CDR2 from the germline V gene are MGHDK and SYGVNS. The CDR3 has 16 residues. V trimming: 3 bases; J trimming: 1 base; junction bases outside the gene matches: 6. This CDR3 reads CASSERGGSSYNEQFF. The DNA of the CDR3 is TGTGCCAGCAGTGAGCGAGGCGGGAGTTCCTACAATGAGCAGTTCTTC.

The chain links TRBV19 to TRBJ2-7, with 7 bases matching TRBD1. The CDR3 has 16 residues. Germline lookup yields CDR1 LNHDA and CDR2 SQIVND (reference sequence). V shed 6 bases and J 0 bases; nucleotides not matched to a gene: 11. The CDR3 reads CASSLQWTGHSYEQYF. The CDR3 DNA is TGTGCCAGTAGCCTTCAATGGACAGGCCACTCCTACGAGCAGTACTTC.

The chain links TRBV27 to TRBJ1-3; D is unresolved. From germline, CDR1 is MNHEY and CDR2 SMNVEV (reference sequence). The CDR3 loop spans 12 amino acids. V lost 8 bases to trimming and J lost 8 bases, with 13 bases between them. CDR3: CASGDGLDTIYF. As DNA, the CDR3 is TGTGCCAGCGGGGATGGACTGGACACCATATATTTT.

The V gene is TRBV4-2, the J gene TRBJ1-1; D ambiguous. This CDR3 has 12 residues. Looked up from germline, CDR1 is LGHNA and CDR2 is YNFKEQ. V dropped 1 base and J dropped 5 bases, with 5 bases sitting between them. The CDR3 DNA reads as TGTGCCAGCAGCCAAGGGGCAACTGAAGCTTTCTTT. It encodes CASSQGATEAFF.

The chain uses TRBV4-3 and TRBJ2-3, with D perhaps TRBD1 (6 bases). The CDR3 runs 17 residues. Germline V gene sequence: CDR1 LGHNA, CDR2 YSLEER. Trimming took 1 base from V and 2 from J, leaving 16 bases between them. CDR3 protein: CASSQVPGRGFTDTQYF. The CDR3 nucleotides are TGCGCCAGCAGCCAAGTCCCGGGCAGGGGTTTCACAGATACGCAGTATTTT.